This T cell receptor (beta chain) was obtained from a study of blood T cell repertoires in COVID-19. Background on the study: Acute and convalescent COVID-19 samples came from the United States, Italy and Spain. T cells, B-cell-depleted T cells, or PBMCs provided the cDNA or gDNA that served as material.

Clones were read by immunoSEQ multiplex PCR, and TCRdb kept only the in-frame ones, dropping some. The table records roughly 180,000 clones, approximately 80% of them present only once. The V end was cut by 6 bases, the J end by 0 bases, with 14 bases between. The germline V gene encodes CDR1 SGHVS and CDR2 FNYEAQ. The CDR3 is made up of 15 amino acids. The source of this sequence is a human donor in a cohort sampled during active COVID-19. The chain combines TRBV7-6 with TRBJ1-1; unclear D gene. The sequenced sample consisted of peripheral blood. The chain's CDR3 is CASSRRGELNTEAFF. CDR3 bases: TGTGCCAGCAGTAGACGGGGAGAGCTGAACACTGAAGCTTTCTTT.